What follows describes a single T cell receptor beta chain. These data are taken from a study of blood T cell repertoires in COVID-19. Looking at the study overall: In each case, the material was cDNA or gDNA derived from T cells, B-cell-depleted T cells, or PBMCs.

Some clones are missing from TCRdb's copy, which holds only in-frame ones; the method was immunoSEQ multiplex PCR. Seen here are a few hundred thousand clones, roughly 90% observed once, and the top ten hold approximately 10%. Participants, roughly 18 to 100 years old, spanned more than 20 US areas. CDR3 size: 15 residues. Germline-derived CDR1 and CDR2 are KGHDR and SFDVKD. Trimming cost V 7 bases and J 3 bases, with 18 bases left between them. This chain connects TRBV24-1 to TRBJ2-7, with D possibly matching TRBD2 (6 bases). This TCR was sampled from a man aged 18 to 29 with acute COVID-19. Input material: PBMCs or T cells enriched from blood (not recorded which). Here the CDR3 DNA reads TGTGCCACCAGCCCCACGGAGGGACGGTTCTACGAGCAGTACTTC. Its translation is CATSPTEGRFYEQYF.